Listed below are T cell receptor beta chains from one sample, sequenced in a study of OX40 agonist ivuxolimab in advanced cancers. TCRdb's copy holds only in-frame clones and misses some; the assay was immunoSEQ multiplex PCR. The sample includes around 60,000 clones, about four fifths seen only once; the top ten take roughly 1.1%. The sample was CD4+ or CD8+ T cells sorted from blood, taken in a trial of the OX40 agonist ivuxolimab. These receptors were collected from an adult with an advanced solid tumor such as melanoma, head and neck, liver or kidney cancer. CDR3s include the opening cysteine and the closing phenylalanine or tryptophan. Fields, in order: D gene, clone size, J gene, V gene, CDR3 DNA, CDR3 protein. D genes are given only for firm matches. Only part of the rows carry a size: once, few, many, or a class if the clone is expanded.

TRBD2	few	TRBJ2-1	TRBV7-3	TGTGCCAGCAGCCCGGGACTAGCGGGATCAGATGAGCAGTTCTTC	CASSPGLAGSDEQFF
TRBD2	NA	TRBJ2-5	TRBV7-9	TGTGCCAGCAGCTTAGCTAGCGGGATGCCCCAAGAGACCCAGTACTTC	CASSLASGMPQETQYF
TRBD1	few	TRBJ2-7	TRBV13	TGTGCCAGCAGCTTAAGACAGGGGGCCGACGAGCAGTACTTC	CASSLRQGADEQYF
TRBD1	NA	TRBJ2-7	TRBV18	TGTGCCAGCTCACAAGAACAGGGGGCTTCCGGCGAGCAGTACTTC	CASSQEQGASGEQYF
NA	NA	TRBJ2-5	TRBV6-1	TGTGCCAGCAAGGGGGGGGCCGGTGGGACCCAGTACTTC	CASKGGAGGTQYF
NA	few	TRBJ1-1	TRBV11-2	TGTGCCAGCAGCTTAGATCTCGGGACTGAAGCTTTCTTT	CASSLDLGTEAFF
TRBD1	NA	TRBJ1-1	TRBV29-1	TGCAGCGTTGAAGTCGTGACAGGGGGCCCCATCTTCTTT	CSVEVVTGGPIFF
NA	NA	TRBJ2-7	TRBV6-1	TGTTCTATTAGAGAGGGGTCCTCCTACGAGCAGTACTTC	CSIREGSSYEQYF
NA	NA	TRBJ2-1	TRBV5-1	TGCGCCAGCAGCGGCGTGTGGCCGAACAATGAGCAGTTCTTC	CASSGVWPNNEQFF
NA	many	TRBJ2-7	TRBV7-9	TGTGCCAGCAGCTTAGCCGTCAGGTCCTACGAGCAGTACTTC	CASSLAVRSYEQYF
NA	NA	TRBJ2-7	TRBV6-1	TGTGCCAGCAGTGCGCAAATAAACAATTTCGAGCAGTACTTC	CASSAQINNFEQYF
NA	NA	TRBJ1-6	TRBV7-6	TGTGCCAGCAGCTTAGTCGGAGAACCCCTCCACTTT	CASSLVGEPLHF
TRBD1	once	TRBJ2-7	TRBV2	TGTGCCAGCAGTCCGAGACTCAAACAGGGGGCGAGGTACGAGCAGTACTTC	CASSPRLKQGARYEQYF
NA	NA	TRBJ2-2	TRBV10-3	TGTGCCATCAGATTCGACAGCCGTAAGAACACCGGGGAGCTGTTTTTT	CAIRFDSRKNTGELFF
NA	NA	TRBJ1-5	TRBV4-1	TGCGCCAGCAGCCAAGACAGGGCAGCGACGAGGGAGCCCCAGCATTTT	CASSQDRAATREPQHF
NA	NA	TRBJ2-3	TRBV6-5	TGTGCCAGCAGTTACGGGGGGGCCTGGACAGATACGCAGTATTTT	CASSYGGAWTDTQYF
TRBD2	NA	TRBJ2-7	TRBV5-8	TGTGCCAGCAGCTTGGCCCGACTAGCGGGAGCTGACGAGCAGTACTTC	CASSLARLAGADEQYF
NA	NA	TRBJ1-1	TRBV5-4	TGTGCCAGCACCACATACCGGGACACTCAGAACACTGAAGCTTTCTTT	CASTTYRDTQNTEAFF
TRBD2	NA	TRBJ2-1	TRBV28	TGTGCCAGCAGTTTATCCGGGGGCGGGAGGGACAATGAGCAGTTCTTC	CASSLSGGGRDNEQFF
TRBD2	NA	TRBJ2-7	TRBV5-1	TGCGCCAGCAGTAGGGTAGCGGGATCTTACGAGCAGTACTTC	CASSRVAGSYEQYF